A single T cell receptor beta chain is shown here with its context. The study counted Cohort 3 donors as recovered given two negative PCRs, clearance, or symptom resolution. The CDR3 is 14 residues long. The germline V gene encodes CDR1 MNHEY and CDR2 SMNVEV (reference sequence). V lost 5 bases to trimming and J lost 5 bases; unmatched junction nucleotides: 6. The data were obtained in a study of blood T cell repertoires in COVID-19. Overall study: Material from acute and convalescent COVID-19 was sourced from the United States, Italy and Spain. In each case, the material was cDNA or gDNA derived from T cells, B-cell-depleted T cells, or PBMCs.

Measured with immunoSEQ multiplex PCR; TCRdb has only the in-frame clones, and not every one. The data show around 300,000 clones, 75% to 90% seen once. Sequencing input: PBMCs or T cells enriched from blood (not recorded which). The J gene is TRBJ2-1, the V gene TRBV27; 7 positions match TRBD1. This receptor was identified in a man younger than 45 who had recovered from COVID-19. This chain's CDR3 is CASSLRQGNNEQFF. CDR3 DNA sequence: TGTGCCAGCAGTCTCCGACAGGGTAACAATGAGCAGTTCTTC.